These T cell receptor beta chains were read from a single sample in a study of T-cell reconstitution after alpha-beta-depleted transplantation in children. TCRdb reprocessed the PCR reads via MiXCR and lists one record per CDR3 protein. The table lists 530,000 or so distinct CDR3 sequences, over 20% of them singletons. The material sequenced was PBMCs, taken before TCRalphabeta/CD19-depleted stem cell transplant. These receptors all stem from a boy in the first two years of life with Wiskott-Aldrich syndrome, due to receive a stem cell transplant. CDR3s include the opening cysteine and the closing phenylalanine or tryptophan. The D gene is left open where the match is weak.

v_call: TRBV23-1; d_call: TRBD2; j_call: TRBJ2-1; cdr3_aa: CASISLRREGPEQFF
v_call: TRBV28; d_call: TRBD1; j_call: TRBJ2-4; cdr3_aa: CASSPGTGSRAKNIQYF
v_call: TRBV14; d_call: TRBD2; j_call: TRBJ2-3; cdr3_aa: CASSQGLAGRTDTQYF
v_call: TRBV5-1; d_call: TRBD1; j_call: TRBJ2-1; cdr3_aa: CASSSAGTGFDEQFF
v_call: TRBV3-1; d_call: .; j_call: TRBJ1-1; cdr3_aa: CASSKGVGWANTEAFF
v_call: TRBV7-2; d_call: .; j_call: TRBJ2-7; cdr3_aa: CASSLIGNEQYF
v_call: TRBV5-1; d_call: .; j_call: TRBJ1-1; cdr3_aa: CASRPAGANTEAFF
v_call: TRBV29-1; d_call: .; j_call: TRBJ1-1; cdr3_aa: CSVEGRLMNTEAFF
v_call: TRBV10-3; d_call: .; j_call: TRBJ2-7; cdr3_aa: CAILQAGSYEQYF
v_call: TRBV10-3; d_call: TRBD2; j_call: TRBJ2-1; cdr3_aa: CAISGLADNEQFF
v_call: TRBV5-1; d_call: .; j_call: TRBJ2-6; cdr3_aa: CASSSGLTSPGANVLTF
v_call: TRBV30; d_call: .; j_call: TRBJ1-4; cdr3_aa: CAWSVRRGERKLFF
v_call: TRBV5-1; d_call: TRBD1; j_call: TRBJ1-4; cdr3_aa: CASSLGNSGTVNEKLFF
v_call: TRBV20-1; d_call: TRBD2; j_call: TRBJ2-2; cdr3_aa: CSALGLGARTGELFF
v_call: TRBV14; d_call: TRBD2; j_call: TRBJ2-5; cdr3_aa: CASSQLSGRYQETQYF
v_call: TRBV19; d_call: TRBD2; j_call: TRBJ2-1; cdr3_aa: CASSTYIAGVNYNEQFF
v_call: TRBV2; d_call: .; j_call: TRBJ2-2; cdr3_aa: CASRSGSRVGGELFF
v_call: TRBV5-1; d_call: TRBD2; j_call: TRBJ2-1; cdr3_aa: CASSRLAGVYNEQFF
v_call: TRBV5-1; d_call: .; j_call: TRBJ1-3; cdr3_aa: CASSLEPQASSGNTIYF
v_call: TRBV18; d_call: TRBD2; j_call: TRBJ2-7; cdr3_aa: CASSQKTSGSYEQYF
v_call: TRBV20-1; d_call: .; j_call: TRBJ1-4; cdr3_aa: CSARPAVTNEKLFF
v_call: TRBV6-4; d_call: .; j_call: TRBJ2-1; cdr3_aa: CASSEDFASSDEQFF
v_call: TRBV21-1; d_call: .; j_call: TRBJ1-1; cdr3_aa: CASSTTKSPNRTVRLHEMNTEAFF
v_call: TRBV6-5; d_call: .; j_call: TRBJ1-5; cdr3_aa: CASSYGPNSNQPQHF
v_call: TRBV12-3/TRBV12-4; d_call: .; j_call: TRBJ2-1; cdr3_aa: CASGAGAREFF
v_call: TRBV6-1; d_call: TRBD1; j_call: TRBJ2-1; cdr3_aa: CASSEDGTGAWEQFF
v_call: TRBV5-1; d_call: TRBD1; j_call: TRBJ2-7; cdr3_aa: CASSSGTADDYEQYF
v_call: TRBV20-1; d_call: .; j_call: TRBJ2-1; cdr3_aa: CSARRRDSYNEQFF
v_call: TRBV5-1; d_call: TRBD1; j_call: TRBJ2-7; cdr3_aa: CASSQVQGNRDEQYF
v_call: TRBV19; d_call: TRBD2; j_call: TRBJ2-7; cdr3_aa: CASSIADLAGSYEQYF
v_call: TRBV18; d_call: .; j_call: TRBJ2-1; cdr3_aa: CASSPPGGGNNEQFF
v_call: TRBV2; d_call: TRBD1; j_call: TRBJ2-7; cdr3_aa: CASSVPLVGTGGYEQYF
v_call: TRBV1; d_call: .; j_call: TRBJ2-7; cdr3_aa: CTSSQDAGPSYEQYF
v_call: TRBV5-1; d_call: .; j_call: TRBJ2-1; cdr3_aa: CASSFISQTYNEQFF
v_call: TRBV12-3/TRBV12-4; d_call: .; j_call: TRBJ2-3; cdr3_aa: CASSTVEYHTDTQYF
v_call: TRBV5-4; d_call: .; j_call: TRBJ2-7; cdr3_aa: CASSFDARSHEQYF
v_call: TRBV7-6; d_call: TRBD2; j_call: TRBJ2-1; cdr3_aa: CASSLGVAGYNEQFF
v_call: TRBV29-1; d_call: .; j_call: TRBJ2-1; cdr3_aa: CSVAPRLNYNEQFF
v_call: TRBV12-3/TRBV12-4; d_call: TRBD2; j_call: TRBJ2-3; cdr3_aa: CASRLRAGAPTDTQYF
v_call: TRBV27; d_call: TRBD2; j_call: TRBJ2-5; cdr3_aa: CASSSTSGGTQYF
v_call: TRBV6-4; d_call: .; j_call: TRBJ2-3; cdr3_aa: CASSGDFADTQYF
v_call: TRBV5-1; d_call: TRBD1; j_call: TRBJ1-1; cdr3_aa: CASSPGGTGGRSTEAFF
v_call: TRBV14; d_call: .; j_call: TRBJ2-1; cdr3_aa: CASSSRGGGPSNEQIF
v_call: TRBV5-1; d_call: TRBD2; j_call: TRBJ2-7; cdr3_aa: CASSLTSGGEQYF
v_call: TRBV7-3; d_call: TRBD2; j_call: TRBJ2-2; cdr3_aa: CASSLNGGRAAGELFF
v_call: TRBV15; d_call: .; j_call: TRBJ2-5; cdr3_aa: CATSRVRETQYF
v_call: TRBV28; d_call: .; j_call: TRBJ2-7; cdr3_aa: CASSSHSGYEQYF